This T cell receptor beta chain was observed in a study of shared T cell receptors in the human thymus. Here immunoSEQ multiplex PCR was the method, and the copy in TCRdb shows in-frame clones only, minus some. Of approximately 730,000 clones in the sample, roughly 85% are singletons; the top ten hold about 0.0098%. The CDR3 extends over 18 amino acids. V lost 5 bases and J 8 bases, leaving 30 bases between the germline ends. Germline V lookup: CDR1 SEHNR, CDR2 FQNEAQ (reference sequence). This sample also belongs to another study, concerning human thymus T cells.

The TCR sequence derives from a girl under three years old with a congenital heart defect. Sequenced input: thymocytes. The chain uses TRBV7-9 and TRBJ1-2; D remains ambiguous. The CDR3 region is CASSIVSSGGRSSEGYTF. The CDR3 DNA reads TGTGCCAGCAGCATCGTTTCGTCGGGCGGGAGGTCCTCCGAGGGCTACACCTTC.